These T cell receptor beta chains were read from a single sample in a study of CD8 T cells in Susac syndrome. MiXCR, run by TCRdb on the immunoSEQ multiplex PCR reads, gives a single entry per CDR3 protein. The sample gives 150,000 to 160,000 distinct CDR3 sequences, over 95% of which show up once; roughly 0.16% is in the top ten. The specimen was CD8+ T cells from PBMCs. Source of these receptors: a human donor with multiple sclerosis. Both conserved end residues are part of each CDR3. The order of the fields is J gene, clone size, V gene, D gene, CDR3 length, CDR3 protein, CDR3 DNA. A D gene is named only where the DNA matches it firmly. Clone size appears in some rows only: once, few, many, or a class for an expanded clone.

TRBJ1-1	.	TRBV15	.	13	CATSRTRDVEAFF	TGTGCCACCAGCAGAACCCGGGACGTTGAAGCTTTCTTT
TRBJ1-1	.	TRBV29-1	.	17	CSVESEDRISPNTEAFF	TGCAGCGTTGAGTCCGAAGACCGCATCTCACCGAACACTGAAGCTTTCTTT
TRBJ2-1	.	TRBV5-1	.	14	CASSLYYGNNEQFF	TGCGCCAGCAGCTTGTACTACGGGAACAATGAGCAGTTCTTC
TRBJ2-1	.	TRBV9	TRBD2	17	CASSVKTSGGAYNEQFF	TGTGCCAGCAGCGTGAAGACTAGCGGGGGCGCGTACAATGAGCAGTTCTTC
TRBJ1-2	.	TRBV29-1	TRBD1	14	CSVLRQGLPYGYTF	TGCAGCGTCCTCCGACAGGGTTTGCCCTATGGCTACACCTTC
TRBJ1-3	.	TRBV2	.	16	CASSGGSVSSGNTIYF	TGTGCCAGCAGTGGGGGCAGTGTCAGCTCTGGAAACACCATATATTTT
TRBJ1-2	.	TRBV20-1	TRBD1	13	CSAKTGAKDGYTF	TGCAGTGCTAAGACAGGGGCGAAGGACGGCTACACCTTC
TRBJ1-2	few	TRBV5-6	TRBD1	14	CASSPGQGPYGYTF	TGTGCCAGCAGTCCGGGACAGGGCCCATATGGCTACACCTTC
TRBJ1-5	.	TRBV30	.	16	CAWSGPSSYSNQPQHF	TGTGCCTGGAGTGGCCCGAGCTCCTACAGCAATCAGCCCCAGCATTTT
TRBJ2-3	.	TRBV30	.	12	CAWMGGLDTQYF	TGTGCCTGGATGGGTGGTTTAGATACGCAGTATTTT
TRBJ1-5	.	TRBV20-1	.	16	CSARDMRGGGNQPQHF	TGCAGTGCTAGAGATATGAGGGGAGGTGGCAATCAGCCCCAGCATTTT
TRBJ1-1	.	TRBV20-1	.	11	CSAIPDTEAFF	TGCAGTGCTATACCGGACACTGAAGCTTTCTTT
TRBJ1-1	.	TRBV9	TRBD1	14	CASSDGTGNTEAFF	TGTGCCAGCAGCGATGGGACAGGCAACACTGAAGCTTTCTTT
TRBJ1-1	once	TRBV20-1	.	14	CSAGPQGRGAEAFF	TGCAGTGCTGGACCCCAGGGGAGGGGGGCTGAAGCTTTCTTT
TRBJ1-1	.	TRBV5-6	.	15	CASSLGGGWNTEAFF	TGTGCCAGCAGCTTGGGTGGCGGATGGAACACTGAAGCTTTCTTT
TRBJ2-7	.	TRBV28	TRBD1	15	CASTRDRMSSYEQYF	TGTGCCAGCACCCGGGACAGGATGAGCTCCTACGAGCAGTACTTC
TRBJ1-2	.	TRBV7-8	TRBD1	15	CASSSQDRANYGYTF	TGTGCCAGCAGCTCGCAAGACAGGGCTAACTATGGCTACACCTTC
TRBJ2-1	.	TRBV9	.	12	CASSVVQNEQFF	TGTGCCAGCAGCGTAGTCCAGAATGAGCAGTTCTTC
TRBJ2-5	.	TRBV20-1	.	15	CSARDVMGLQETQYF	TGCAGTGCTAGAGATGTAATGGGCCTCCAAGAGACCCAGTACTTC
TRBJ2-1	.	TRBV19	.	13	CASTRGGINEQFF	TGTGCCAGTACCCGGGGCGGGATCAATGAGCAGTTCTTC
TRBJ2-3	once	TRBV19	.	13	CASSINRFDTQYF	TGTGCCAGTAGTATCAATCGTTTCGATACGCAGTATTTT
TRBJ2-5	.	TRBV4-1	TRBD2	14	CASSRTSGEETQYF	TGCGCCAGCAGCCGCACTAGCGGGGAAGAGACCCAGTACTTC
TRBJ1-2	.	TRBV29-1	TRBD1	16	CSVESGSDRGHYGYTF	TGCAGCGTTGAAAGTGGATCGGACAGGGGACACTATGGCTACACCTTC
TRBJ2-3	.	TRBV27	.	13	CASSYRETDTQYF	TGTGCCAGCAGTTACAGGGAAACAGATACGCAGTATTTT
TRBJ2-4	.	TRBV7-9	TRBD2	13	CASSPSGEYIQYF	TGTGCCAGCAGCCCTAGCGGGGAATACATTCAGTACTTC
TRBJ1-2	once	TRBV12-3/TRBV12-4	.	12	CASSFGGSGYTF	TGTGCCAGCAGTTTTGGGGGGTCTGGCTACACCTTC
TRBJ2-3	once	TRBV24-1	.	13	CATSDWGVTTQYF	TGTGCCACCAGTGATTGGGGAGTTACTACGCAGTATTTT
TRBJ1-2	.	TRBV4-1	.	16	CASSQSSAGPSYGYTF	TGCGCCAGCAGCCAAAGCAGCGCAGGACCATCCTATGGCTACACCTTC
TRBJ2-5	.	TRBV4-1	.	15	CASSQVADFQETQYF	TGCGCCAGCAGCCAAGTGGCAGATTTCCAAGAGACCCAGTACTTC
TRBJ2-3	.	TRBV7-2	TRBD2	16	CASSPPRGGGPDTQYF	TGTGCCAGCAGCCCTCCACGGGGCGGGGGACCAGATACGCAGTATTTT
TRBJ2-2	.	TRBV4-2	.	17	CASSQDLRQPNTGELFF	TGTGCCAGCAGCCAAGATCTTCGACAGCCGAACACCGGGGAGCTGTTTTTT
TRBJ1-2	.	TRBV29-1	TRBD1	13	CSVKGDRARGYTF	TGCAGCGTCAAAGGGGACAGGGCTAGGGGCTACACCTTC
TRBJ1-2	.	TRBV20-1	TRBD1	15	CSAERASGQDYGYTF	TGCAGTGCGGAACGAGCCTCGGGACAGGACTATGGCTACACCTTC
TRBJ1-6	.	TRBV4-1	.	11	CASSQTGALHF	TGCGCCAGCAGCCAAACAGGTGCCCTCCACTTT
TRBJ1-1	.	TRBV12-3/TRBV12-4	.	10	CASKHTEAFF	TGTGCCAGCAAGCACACTGAAGCTTTCTTT
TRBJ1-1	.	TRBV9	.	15	CASSVGGGMNTEAFF	TGTGCCAGCAGCGTCGGTGGAGGGATGAACACTGAAGCTTTCTTT
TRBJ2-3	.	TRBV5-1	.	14	CASSLERTSDTQYF	TGCGCCAGCAGCTTAGAACGAACGTCAGATACGCAGTATTTT
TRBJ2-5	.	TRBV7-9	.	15	CATGGRTSLGETQYF	TGTGCCACAGGAGGCAGGACTTCCCTCGGAGAGACCCAGTACTTC
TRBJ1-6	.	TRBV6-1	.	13	CASSGRNNSPLHF	TGTGCCAGCTCCGGGCGGAATAATTCACCCCTCCACTTT
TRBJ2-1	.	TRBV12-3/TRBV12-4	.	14	CASADPGQGWEQFF	TGTGCCAGCGCAGACCCGGGTCAGGGCTGGGAGCAGTTCTTC
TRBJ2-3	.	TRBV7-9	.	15	CASSFRWDLTDTQYF	TGTGCCAGCAGCTTTAGATGGGACCTAACAGATACGCAGTATTTT
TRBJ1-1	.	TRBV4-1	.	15	CASSQVSGMPTEAFF	TGCGCCAGCAGCCAAGTTTCAGGGATGCCCACTGAAGCTTTCTTT
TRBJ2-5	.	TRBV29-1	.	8	CSVPPQYF	TGCAGCGTCCCTCCCCAGTACTTC
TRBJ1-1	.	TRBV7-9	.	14	CASSLDRWDTEAFF	TGTGCCAGCAGCCTAGACAGGTGGGACACTGAAGCTTTCTTT
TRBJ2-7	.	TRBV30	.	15	CAWTVEHGSAYEQYF	TGTGCCTGGACGGTCGAGCACGGTTCGGCCTACGAGCAGTACTTC
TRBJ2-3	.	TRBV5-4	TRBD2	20	CASSYKLSGIRQPSTDTQYF	TGTGCCAGCAGCTATAAACTCAGCGGGATAAGGCAGCCAAGCACAGATACGCAGTATTTT
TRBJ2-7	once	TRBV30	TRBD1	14	CAWTATGGASEQYF	TGTGCCTGGACGGCTACAGGGGGTGCTTCCGAGCAGTACTTC
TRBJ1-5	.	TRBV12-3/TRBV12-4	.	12	CASSPNPDPQHF	TGTGCCAGCAGTCCCAACCCCGACCCCCAGCATTTT